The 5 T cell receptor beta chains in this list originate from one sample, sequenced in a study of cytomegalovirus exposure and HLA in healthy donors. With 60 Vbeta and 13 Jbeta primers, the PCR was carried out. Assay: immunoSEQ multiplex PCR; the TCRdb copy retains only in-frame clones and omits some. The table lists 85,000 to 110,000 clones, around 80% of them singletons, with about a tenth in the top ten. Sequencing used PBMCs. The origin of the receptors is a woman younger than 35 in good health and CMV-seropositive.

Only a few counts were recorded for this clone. The CDR3 loop reads CASRTSGKYEQYF. The DNA of the CDR3 is TGTGCCAGCAGGACTAGCGGGAAATACGAGCAGTACTTC. V is TRBV6-5 and J is TRBJ2-7; 11 bases agree with TRBD2. The CDR3 is made up of 13 amino acids. V gave up 6 bases and J gave up 4 bases; unmatched junction bases: 2. Germline assignment: CDR1 MNHEY and CDR2 SVGAGI.

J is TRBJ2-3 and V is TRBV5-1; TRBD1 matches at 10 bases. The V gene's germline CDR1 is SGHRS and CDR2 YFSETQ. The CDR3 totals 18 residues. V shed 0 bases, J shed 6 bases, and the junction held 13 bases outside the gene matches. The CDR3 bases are TGCGCCAGCAGCTTGGCCGACCACCCCGGACAGGGGGGGGATACGCAGTATTTT. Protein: CASSLADHPGQGGDTQYF.

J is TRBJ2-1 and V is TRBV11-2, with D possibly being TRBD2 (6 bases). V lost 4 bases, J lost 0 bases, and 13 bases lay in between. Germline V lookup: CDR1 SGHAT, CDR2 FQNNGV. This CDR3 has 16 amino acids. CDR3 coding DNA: TGTGCCAGCAGCTCTCTTAAAGCGGGCTCCTACAATGAGCAGTTCTTC. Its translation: CASSSLKAGSYNEQFF.

In DNA, the CDR3 is TGTGCCAGCTCACCTTCCGGTCTAAACTACAATGAGCAGTTCTTC. Protein product: CASSPSGLNYNEQFF. The chain is built from TRBV18 and TRBJ2-1; D unclear. Trimming stripped 3 bases from V and 3 bases from J, with 12 bases between. Germline loops: CDR1 KGHSH, CDR2 LQKENI. This CDR3 comprises 15 residues.

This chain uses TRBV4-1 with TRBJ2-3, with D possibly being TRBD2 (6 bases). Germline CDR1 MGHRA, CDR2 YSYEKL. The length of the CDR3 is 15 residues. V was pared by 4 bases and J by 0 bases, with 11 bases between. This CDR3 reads CASSPPGTSTDTQYF. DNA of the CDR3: TGCGCCAGCAGCCCCCCCGGGACTAGCACAGATACGCAGTATTTT.